These T cell receptor beta chains were read from a single sample in a study of ipilimumab plus nivolumab after autologous stem cell transplantation. TCRdb keeps only in-frame clones here, not all; method: immunoSEQ multiplex PCR. The data contain some 16,000 clones, 81% of them singletons. The starting material was PBMCs, obtained in a trial of ipilimumab plus nivolumab as post-transplant consolidation. These receptors came from a male donor with diffuse large B-cell lymphoma. CDR3s leave out the opening cysteine and the closing phenylalanine or tryptophan.

V	J	CDR3
TRBV7-9	TRBJ1-1	ASSSGLNTEAF
TRBV15	TRBJ1-2	ATSRSTGTGNYGYT
TRBV27	TRBJ2-1	ASSLLSRTSEVNEQF
TRBV6-5	TRBJ2-7	ASTGRVGSYEQY
TRBV4-3	TRBJ2-2	ASSQDIQALGTGELF
TRBV7-8	TRBJ2-6	ASSQGLARLSGANVLT
TRBV4-1	TRBJ1-3	ASSQGGSSGNTIY
TRBV9	TRBJ1-1	ASSVSHFTEAF
TRBV7-8	NA	ASSADRDRGEQY
TRBV7-9	TRBJ2-3	ASSYRGLAGTDTQY